The 10 T cell receptor beta chains below were found in one sample sequenced in a study of cytomegalovirus exposure and HLA in healthy donors. In the PCR, 60 Vbeta and 13 Jbeta primers were used. Assay: immunoSEQ multiplex PCR; the TCRdb copy retains only in-frame clones and omits some. Of about 150,000 clones listed, under 85% are singletons. The sequencing input was PBMCs. These receptors all stem from a man younger than 35 in good health and CMV-seronegative.

This chain uses TRBV7-9 with TRBJ1-1; weak D call: TRBD1 (6 bases). Trimming left V 1 base short and J 3 bases short, with 9 bases between. CDR3 size: 14 residues. Germline values: CDR1 SEHNR, CDR2 FQNEAQ (reference sequence). The CDR3 nucleotides are TGTGCCAGCAGCTTAGTGGCAGGGGACACTGAAGCTTTCTTT. Amino acid sequence: CASSLVAGDTEAFF.

This clone was counted only a few times. The V gene is TRBV7-3, the J gene TRBJ2-3; no clear D gene. Germline V lookup: CDR1 SGHTA, CDR2 FQGTGA. The CDR3 is 14 residues long. Deletions cut 7 bases from V and 4 bases from J, with 15 bases between. The CDR3 loop reads CASNPGSGADTQYF. The CDR3 bases are TGTGCCAGCAATCCCGGCTCCGGAGCAGATACGCAGTATTTT.

V usage is TRBV5-1 and J usage is TRBJ2-3, with TRBD2 as a possible D gene (6 bases). The CDR3 covers 15 residues. Trimming took off 4 bases at V and 9 bases at J, with 21 bases between the two ends. The V gene's germline CDR1 is SGHRS and CDR2 YFSETQ. The CDR3 bases are TGCGCCAGCAGCCGGGACTCCCACTCAACCGACACGCAGTATTTT. The encoded protein is CASSRDSHSTDTQYF.

V and J are TRBV6-5 and TRBJ1-2; D is unresolved. CDR1 and CDR2 from the germline V gene are MNHEY and SVGAGI. V was clipped by 6 bases and J by 3 bases, with 11 bases between them. CDR3 length: 13 residues. The CDR3 sequence is CASRLREDYGYTF. The DNA of the CDR3 is TGTGCCAGCAGGCTAAGGGAGGACTATGGCTACACCTTC.

V is TRBV9 and J is TRBJ2-7, with TRBD2 identical over 7 bases. Losses at the gene ends were 4 bases for V and 2 bases for J; bases not matched to a gene: 6. The CDR3 sequence is 14 residues long. From germline, CDR1 is SGDLS and CDR2 YYNGEE. CDR3 bases: TGTGCCAGCAGCCAAAGCGGGGCCACCTACGAGCAGTACTTC. Translation: CASSQSGATYEQYF. Supplemented by reference TRBV9 and TRBJ2-7, the full variable domain reads DSGVTQTPKHLITATGQRVTLRCSPRSGDLSVYWYQQSLDQGLQFLIQYYNGEERAKGNILERFSAQQFPDLHSELNLSSLELGDSALYFCASSQSGATYEQYFGPGTRLTVT.

The CDR3 protein is CASSPQRMEHTGELFF. DNA for the CDR3: TGTGCCAGCTCCCCCCAAAGGATGGAGCACACCGGGGAGCTGTTTTTT. The chain combines TRBV18 with TRBJ2-2; D ambiguous. CDR1 and CDR2 from the germline V gene are KGHSH and LQKENI. The CDR3 consists of 16 residues. Trimming took 6 bases from V and 3 from J, leaving 17 bases between them.

V is TRBV7-2 and J is TRBJ2-3; D is possibly TRBD1 (6 bases). Trimming left V 2 bases short and J 0 bases short, with 15 bases between. The CDR3 length is 17 residues. CDR1 SGHTA and CDR2 FQGNSA come from the germline V gene. The CDR3: CASSLWGRDTSTDTQYF. The CDR3 coding sequence is TGTGCCAGCAGCTTATGGGGAAGGGACACTAGCACAGATACGCAGTATTTT.

The J gene is TRBJ2-1, the V gene TRBV28, with D possibly being TRBD2 (6 bases). The CDR3 has 15 amino acids. V was clipped by 1 base and J by 15 bases, with 22 bases between them. The germline CDR1 and CDR2 sequences are MDHEN and SYDVKM. CDR3 nucleotides: TGTGCCAGCAGTTTATTCCGCGACCTTAGACTAGGTGGGTTCTTC. It encodes CASSLFRDLRLGGFF.

The chain employs TRBV6-6 and TRBJ2-3, with 7 bases matching TRBD1. V was clipped by 6 bases and J by 5 bases; unmatched bases: 11. This CDR3 is 15 amino acids long. CDR1 and CDR2 from the germline V gene are MNHNY and SVGAGI (reference sequence). CDR3 nucleotide sequence: TGTGCCAGCAGCAGAGAAGGGGGCTTCGTAGATACGCAGTATTTT. Translation: CASSREGGFVDTQYF.

The chain joins TRBV29-1 to TRBJ2-3; D perhaps matches TRBD2 (6 bases). Trimming removed 4 bases at V and 2 bases at J, with 10 bases between. Germline CDR1 reads SQVTM; CDR2 reads ANQGSEA. This CDR3 is built from 13 residues. This chain's CDR3 is CSVAGVPTDTQYF. The CDR3 region has the DNA TGCAGCGTTGCGGGGGTGCCCACAGATACGCAGTATTTT.